One and the same sample provided the 26 T cell receptor beta chains below, sequenced in a study of T-cell memory formation after mild COVID-19. TCRdb re-called the 5' RACE reads through MiXCR, storing one row per CDR3 protein. This sample yields roughly 160,000 distinct CDR3 sequences, of which 11% are seen a single time; roughly 3.8% belongs to the top ten. The sample was PBMCs or a T cell subset sorted from them (not recorded which). Receptors originate from a man aged 18 to 35 who had mild COVID-19 (a few samples of this study predate the infection). Cell type and time point are not known.

The chain combines TRBV9 with TRBJ1-1; D is unresolved. CDR1 and CDR2 (germline): SGDLS, YYNGEE. The CDR3 length is 12 residues. V was cut by 4 bases and J by 3 bases, with 7 bases left in between. The CDR3 sequence: CASSNRDTEAFF. The CDR3 nucleotides read TGTGCCAGCAGCAACCGGGACACTGAAGCTTTCTTT. The full variable domain, in which reference TRBV9 and TRBJ1-1 provide the parts outside the CDR3, is DSGVTQTPKHLITATGQRVTLRCSPRSGDLSVYWYQQSLDQGLQFLIQYYNGEERAKGNILERFSAQQFPDLHSELNLSSLELGDSALYFCASSNRDTEAFFGQGTRLTVV.

The table lists this clonotype with many counts. The J gene is TRBJ2-1, the V gene TRBV5-6; D assignment may be TRBD1 or TRBD2 (5 bases each). The CDR3 runs 14 residues. V lost 4 bases, J lost 5 bases, and 13 bases lay in between. Germline assignment: CDR1 SGHDT and CDR2 YYEEEE. The CDR3 region is CASSPEGRHNEQFF. Written as DNA, the CDR3 is TGTGCCAGCAGCCCCGAGGGACGGCACAATGAGCAGTTCTTC.

The chain is built from TRBV27 and TRBJ1-3; no definite D call. The CDR3 spans 15 residues. The V and J ends lost 6 bases and 7 bases respectively, with 19 bases between them. CDR1 and CDR2 from the germline V gene are MNHEY and SMNVEV (reference sequence). Written as DNA, the CDR3 is TGTGCCAGCAGCCTCAGAGACTCGCTGAGGAACACCATATATTTT. Translated: CASSLRDSLRNTIYF.

This clonotype turned up a few times. The chain employs TRBV5-1 and TRBJ2-5, with 7 bases lining up with TRBD1. Germline V gene lookup returns CDR1 SGHRS and CDR2 YFSETQ. The junction had 9 bases not matched to a gene; V was cut back by 7 bases and J by 9 bases. This CDR3 contains 12 residues. CDR3: CASGDRRKAQYF. CDR3 DNA sequence: TGCGCCAGCGGGGACAGACGGAAGGCCCAGTACTTC.

The chain links TRBV11-1 to TRBJ2-7; D unclear. The V end was cut by 5 bases, the J end by 3 bases, with 11 bases between. The V gene's germline CDR1 is SGHAT and CDR2 FQDESV (reference sequence). The CDR3 totals 13 residues. DNA for the CDR3: TGTGCCAGCAGCCCGCGGACGGTCTACGAGCAGTACTTC. This sequence encodes CASSPRTVYEQYF. Using reference TRBV11-1 and TRBJ2-7 for the parts outside the CDR3, the full variable domain is EAEVAQSPRYKITEKSQAVAFWCDPISGHATLYWYRQILGQGPELLVQFQDESVVDDSQLPKDRFSAERLKGVDSTLKIQPAELGDSAMYLCASSPRTVYEQYFGPGTRLTVT.

In this sample, this clonotype turned up many times. For the CDR3, the DNA is TGCAGCGTTGATGTAGCCTACGAGCAGTACGTC. This translates into CSVDVAYEQYV. The rearrangement uses TRBV29-1 and TRBJ2-7; no reliable D call. This CDR3 has 11 amino acids. The ends were cut back, 3 bases at V and 2 bases at J, with 5 bases in the middle. Per germline, CDR1 SQVTM and CDR2 ANQGSEA.

The chain uses TRBV6-5 and TRBJ2-6; perhaps TRBD2 as D (6 bases). V shed 5 bases and J shed 3 bases, with 14 bases lying between them. CDR3 length equals 16 residues. CDR1 and CDR2 (germline): MNHEY, SVGAGI. The CDR3 here is CASSRRAGFGANVLTF. In DNA, the CDR3 is TGTGCCAGCAGTCGCCGGGCGGGGTTTGGGGCCAACGTCCTGACTTTC.

The J gene is TRBJ2-7, the V gene TRBV4-3, with TRBD2 identical over 9 bases. The CDR3 spans 16 residues. V gave up 4 bases and J gave up 3 bases; unmatched junction bases: 10. Per the germline V gene, CDR1 is LGHNA and CDR2 is YSLEER. In DNA, the CDR3 is TGCGCCAGCAGCCGGGTTAGCGGGGGTATAAACTACGAGCAGTACTTC. As protein: CASSRVSGGINYEQYF.

This clonotype was observed many times. This rearrangement joins TRBV7-2 to TRBJ2-2; D may be TRBD1 (6 bases). This CDR3 contains 19 residues. CDR1 is SGHTA, CDR2 FQGNSA, per germline. The germline V and J ends were trimmed by 3 bases and 6 bases, with 26 bases remaining between them. The CDR3 here is CASSFSSAETGRSAGELFF. Written as DNA, the CDR3 is TGTGCCAGCAGCTTCTCCAGCGCTGAGACAGGTCGATCGGCCGGGGAGCTGTTTTTT.

The chain joins TRBV12-3 or TRBV12-4 to TRBJ1-6, with 7 positions matching TRBD1. Losses at the gene ends were 6 bases for V and 7 bases for J; bases not matched to a gene: 6. The CDR3 is 14 residues long. Here the CDR3 reads CASRPGTANSPLHF. Written as DNA, the CDR3 is TGTGCCAGCAGGCCCGGGACAGCAAATTCACCCCTCCACTTT.

This clonotype was picked up a small number of times. The chain links TRBV6-5 to TRBJ1-3; D remains ambiguous. The germline CDR1 and CDR2 sequences are MNHEY and SVGAGI. Trimming pared 6 bases from V and 0 bases from J, leaving 12 bases between. This CDR3 is 15 amino acids long. The CDR3 here is CASSRAANSGNTIYF. DNA for the CDR3: TGTGCCAGCAGCCGAGCCGCGAACTCTGGAAACACCATATATTTT.

This clonotype has just a few counts. The rearrangement links TRBV18 to TRBJ2-3; tentatively, D is TRBD1 (5 bases). V was cut by 0 bases and J by 1 base, with 17 bases left in between. CDR1 and CDR2 (germline): KGHSH, LQKENI. The CDR3 is 18 residues long. The CDR3 loop is CASSPPVVGPQGTDTQYF. CDR3 nucleotide sequence: TGTGCCAGCTCACCACCGGTGGTGGGGCCCCAAGGCACAGATACGCAGTATTTT.

The chain joins TRBV7-9 to TRBJ1-1, with D unresolved. CDR3 length: 12 residues. The V gene lost 3 bases and the J gene lost 11 bases, with 13 bases spanning the gap. CDR1 SEHNR and CDR2 FQNEAQ come from the germline V gene (reference sequence). CDR3 DNA sequence: TGTGCCAGCAGCTTGGTTGCGGAGTTGGCTTTCTTT. Encoded protein: CASSLVAELAFF.

This clonotype was seen only a few times. The V gene is TRBV7-2, the J gene TRBJ1-4, with D maybe TRBD1 (6 bases). The CDR3 contains 13 residues. Germline V gene lookup returns CDR1 SGHTA and CDR2 FQGNSA. V was trimmed by 5 bases and J by 6 bases, leaving 10 bases between them. In DNA, the CDR3 is TGTGCCAGCAGCACCTACAGGGATGAAAAACTGTTTTTT. It specifies CASSTYRDEKLFF.

In this sample, this clonotype turned up many times. The chain uses TRBV12-3 or TRBV12-4 and TRBJ2-5; 11 nucleotides match TRBD2. V was pared by 1 base and J by 5 bases, with 3 bases of the junction left unmatched. The CDR3 has 15 residues. The DNA of the CDR3 is TGTGCCAGCAGTTTAGGACTAGCGGGATCGGAGACCCAGTACTTC. Encoded protein: CASSLGLAGSETQYF.

V is TRBV21-1 and J is TRBJ2-6. TRBV21-1 corresponds to a pseudogene. The CDR3 is 16 amino acids. The chain's CDR3 is CASSKGLGPGANVLTF. The CDR3 region has the DNA TGTGCCAGCAGCAAAGGATTGGGTCCTGGGGCCAACGTCCTGACTTTC.

This clonotype has just a few counts. J is TRBJ1-4 and V is TRBV29-1; TRBD1 agrees at 8 bases. Per germline, CDR1 SQVTM and CDR2 ANQGSEA. There are 13 residues in the CDR3. The trim removed 4 bases at V and 10 bases at J, leaving 8 bases unmatched. CDR3 in amino acids: CSVGDRGLRKLFF. CDR3 nucleotides: TGCAGCGTTGGAGACAGGGGTTTACGAAAACTGTTTTTT.

The CDR3 here is CSARAAPGQVHSNQPQHF. CDR3 coding DNA: TGCAGTGCTAGAGCGGCCCCGGGACAGGTTCATAGCAATCAGCCCCAGCATTTT. This chain uses TRBV20-1 with TRBJ1-5; TRBD1 matches 8 bases. Germline loops: CDR1 DFQATT, CDR2 SNEGSKA (reference sequence). With 1 base clipped from V and 0 bases from J, the junction kept 11 bases outside the gene matches. The CDR3 contains 18 residues.

This clonotype was seen a handful of times. The chain employs TRBV5-1 and TRBJ2-5; D is unresolved. The germline V gene encodes CDR1 SGHRS and CDR2 YFSETQ. Trimming removed 4 bases from V and 1 base from J, with 5 bases in between. The CDR3 totals 12 residues. CDR3 residues: CASSAVQETQYF. CDR3 DNA: TGCGCCAGCAGCGCGGTCCAAGAGACCCAGTACTTC. The full variable domain, with the rest looked up from reference TRBV5-1 and TRBJ2-5, is KAGVTQTPRYLIKTRGQQVTLSCSPISGHRSVSWYQQTPGQGLQFLFEYFSETQRNKGNFPGRFSGRQFSNSRSEMNVSTLELGDSALYLCASSAVQETQYFGPGTRLLVL.

On this clonotype itself: Its ends do not fully match the called genes, so a read error is possible. The chain recombines TRBV29-1 with TRBJ1-3; D unresolved. CDR1 and CDR2 (germline): SQVTM, ANQGSEA. The CDR3 covers 13 residues. CDR3 DNA sequence: TGCAGCGCTGAAGGGTCACAGGGAAACACCATATATTTT. Translating it yields CSAEGSQGNTIYF. Combining the CDR3 with reference TRBV29-1 and TRBJ1-3 gives the whole variable domain SAVISQKPSRDICQRGTSLTIQCQVDSQVTMMFWYRQQPGQSLTLIATANQGSEATYESGFVIDKFPISRPNLTFSTLTVSNMSPEDSSIYLCSAEGSQGNTIYFGEGSWLTVV.

This clonotype was detected only a few times. The chain employs TRBV20-1 and TRBJ2-4; possibly TRBD2 for D (5 bases). Germline CDR1 is DFQATT and CDR2 is SNEGSKA (reference sequence). Trimming took 5 bases from V and 6 from J, leaving 14 bases between them. The CDR3 contains 13 residues. The CDR3 coding sequence is TGCAGTGCTTCCCGTCGGGGAAGAAACATTCAGTACTTC. This gives the protein CSASRRGRNIQYF.

The chain employs TRBV5-4 and TRBJ2-5, with 10 bases fitting TRBD1. Germline V gives CDR1 SGHNT, CDR2 YYREEE (reference sequence). V gave up 9 bases and J gave up 5 bases; unmatched junction bases: 7. The CDR3 totals 13 residues. CDR3 sequence reads: CATRRQGAETQYF. The DNA for the CDR3 is TGTGCCACCCGCCGACAGGGGGCGGAGACCCAGTACTTC.

This clonotype has ten or more counts. The rearrangement joins TRBV5-1 to TRBJ1-1, with D perhaps TRBD1 (5 bases). The CDR3 has 14 amino acids. V dropped 5 bases and J dropped 0 bases, with 11 bases sitting between them. Germline lookup yields CDR1 SGHRS and CDR2 YFSETQ. This CDR3 is CASSTGTLNTEAFF. Here the CDR3 DNA reads TGCGCCAGCAGTACCGGGACCCTGAACACTGAAGCTTTCTTT. Full variable domain (rest looked up from reference TRBV5-1 and TRBJ1-1): KAGVTQTPRYLIKTRGQQVTLSCSPISGHRSVSWYQQTPGQGLQFLFEYFSETQRNKGNFPGRFSGRQFSNSRSEMNVSTLELGDSALYLCASSTGTLNTEAFFGQGTRLTVV.

The chain has TRBV4-2 and TRBJ1-2; D call uncertain. CDR3 size: 14 residues. Trimming left V 1 base short and J 8 bases short, with 14 bases between. The germline V gene has CDR1 LGHNA and CDR2 YNFKEQ. In nucleotides, the CDR3 is TGTGCCAGCAGCCAAGTAGGCCGGGAGGGAGGCTACACCTTC. It yields the protein CASSQVGREGGYTF.

This clonotype was seen ten or more times. The chain combines TRBV7-2 with TRBJ1-4; TRBD1 matches at 10 bases. The V and J ends lost 3 bases and 4 bases, in that order; junction bases with no gene match: 2. This CDR3 has 15 residues. Germline CDR1 SGHTA, CDR2 FQGNSA. CDR3 sequence: CASSLRDRGNEKLFF. CDR3 sequence (DNA): TGTGCCAGCAGCTTGCGGGACAGGGGTAATGAAAAACTGTTTTTT.

The V and J genes are TRBV6-1 and TRBJ2-4, with a possible D match to TRBD1 (6 bases). Germline-derived CDR1 and CDR2 are MNHNS and SASEGT. With 6 bases removed from V and 8 bases from J, the gap between germline ends came to 17 bases. The CDR3 loop spans 14 amino acids. The CDR3 bases are TGTGCCAGCAGCGAAACAGGGATTAATGACATTCAGTACTTC. It yields the protein CASSETGINDIQYF.